The text below deals with one TCR beta chain. Its antigen is still unknown. Autoimmune disease history or systemic immunosuppression was exclusionary. The data were taken from a study of OX40 agonist ivuxolimab in advanced cancers. Background on the study: In three patients, partial responses were observed, one with hepatocellular carcinoma and two with cutaneous melanoma.

The study, taken as a whole, reports: Antigen specificity of clonally expanded peripheral T cells was not established.

TCRdb's table, derived via immunoSEQ multiplex PCR, lists solely in-frame clones and lacks some. The sample holds 70,000 to 95,000 clones, 83% seen once. The TCR was taken from an adult with an advanced solid tumor such as melanoma, head and neck, liver or kidney cancer. The specimen was CD4+ or CD8+ T cells sorted from blood, collected in a trial of the OX40 agonist ivuxolimab.

The CDR3 nucleotides are TGCGCCAGCAGCGCAACCGGACAGCCAAATAATTCACCCCTCCACTTT. Amino acids: CASSATGQPNNSPLHF. The gene calls are TRBV5-1 and TRBJ1-6; tentatively, D is TRBD1 (6 bases). Germline loops: CDR1 SGHRS, CDR2 YFSETQ. Trimming stripped 4 bases from V and 5 bases from J, with 16 bases between. CDR3 size: 16 residues.